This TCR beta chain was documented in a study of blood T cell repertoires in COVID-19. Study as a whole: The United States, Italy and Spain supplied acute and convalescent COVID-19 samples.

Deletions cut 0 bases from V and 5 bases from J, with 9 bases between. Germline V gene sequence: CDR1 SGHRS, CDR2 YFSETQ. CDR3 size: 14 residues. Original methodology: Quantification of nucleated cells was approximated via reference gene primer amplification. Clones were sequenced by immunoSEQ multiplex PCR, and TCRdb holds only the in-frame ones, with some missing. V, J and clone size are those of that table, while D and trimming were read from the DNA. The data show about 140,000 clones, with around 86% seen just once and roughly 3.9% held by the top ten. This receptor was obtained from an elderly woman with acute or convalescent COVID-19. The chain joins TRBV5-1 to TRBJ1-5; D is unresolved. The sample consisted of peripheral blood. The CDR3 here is CASSLDGLDQPQHF. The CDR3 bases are TGCGCCAGCAGCTTGGACGGTCTCGATCAGCCCCAGCATTTT.